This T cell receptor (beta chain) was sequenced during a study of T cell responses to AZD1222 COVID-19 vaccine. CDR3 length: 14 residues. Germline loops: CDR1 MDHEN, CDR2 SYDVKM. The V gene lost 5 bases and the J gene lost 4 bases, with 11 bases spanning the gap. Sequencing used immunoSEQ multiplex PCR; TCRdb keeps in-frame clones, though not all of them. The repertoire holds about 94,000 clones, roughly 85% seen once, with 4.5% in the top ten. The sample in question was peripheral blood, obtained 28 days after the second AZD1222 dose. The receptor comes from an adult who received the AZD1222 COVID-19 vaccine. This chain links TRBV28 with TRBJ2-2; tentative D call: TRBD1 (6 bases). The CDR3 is CASSIPRGTGELFF. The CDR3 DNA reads TGTGCCAGCAGTATACCCAGGGGCACCGGGGAGCTGTTTTTT.